This T cell receptor (beta chain) is drawn from a study of blood T cell repertoires in COVID-19 (TCRdb year 2020). Broadly, across the study: The collaborator samples originated in the United States, Italy and Spain and spanned the acute and convalescent phases of COVID-19. The material from the prospective study consisted of cDNA or gDNA derived from T cells, B-cell-depleted T cells, or PBMCs. Subjects who had been exposed to COVID-19, were actively infected with it, or had recovered from it provided the deeply sampled blood TCRbeta repertoires that made up the dataset. The repertoires were made available in a free public database intended to serve as a resource for research on the immune response to SARS-CoV-2. Samples were obtained from the ongoing ImmuneRACE study (first 160 participants) and from about 1,300 subjects provided by 6 global collaborators. A de-identified subject ID, COVID-19 status, age in years and sex were almost always included in the sample metadata. Where available, HLA class I and class II types were taken from metadata supplied by the sample provider and were not determined by assay-based typing.

Findings and caveats that apply to the study as a whole: Clinical and demographic metadata were provided uncurated, with the amount varying by source and participant.

The immunoSEQ Assay, a bias-controlled multiplex PCR, was used to amplify TCRbeta CDR3 regions from genomic DNA. Processing in the source paper ran as follows. The number of nucleated cells in each sample was estimated by amplification of reference gene primers within the assay. To quantify the absolute abundance of each unique TCRbeta CDR3 rearrangement, sequence reads were collapsed and filtered. Productive Simpson clonality was computed per sample as the square root of Simpson's diversity index over productive rearrangements. In its TCRdb copy, this immuneACCESS table keeps in-frame sequences only and misses some clones. Where compared with another copy, unresolved V genes explain less than half of these, and the others have no known cause. Clonal size and the V and J genes are those of that table, whereas D and trimming came from the DNA. The sample table shows tens of thousands of clones, and around 90% are seen once. 6.5% to 8.5% of the sample is taken by the ten largest.

A remark on this clone: No cognate antigen has been identified for it. The record has no base qualities; no much larger clone is one base away.

Collaborating institutions collected whole blood in K2EDTA tubes following their own protocols. For TCRbeta analysis, collaborators shipped samples as frozen whole blood, isolated PBMCs, or DNA extracted from either of those sample types. Sequencing was done on a sample of peripheral blood. The receptor comes from a man aged 30 to 39 with acute or convalescent COVID-19.

The DNA sequence reads TGCGCCAGCAGCCAAGACGCTCGCTTCAGAGGACAGAATTCACCCCTCCACTTT. Protein translation: CASSQDARFRGQNSPLHF. The chain is made from TRBV4-3 and TRBJ1-6; TRBD1 is a possible D gene, resting on 6 matching bases. From its cysteine to its phenylalanine, the CDR3 spans 18 amino acids. Only CDR3 DNA is held: 54 bases, read in frame from base 1. The junction carries 19 bases between V and J, which are trimmed by 0 bases and 7 bases respectively. According to the germline V gene, CDR1 reads LGHNA and CDR2 reads YSLEER.